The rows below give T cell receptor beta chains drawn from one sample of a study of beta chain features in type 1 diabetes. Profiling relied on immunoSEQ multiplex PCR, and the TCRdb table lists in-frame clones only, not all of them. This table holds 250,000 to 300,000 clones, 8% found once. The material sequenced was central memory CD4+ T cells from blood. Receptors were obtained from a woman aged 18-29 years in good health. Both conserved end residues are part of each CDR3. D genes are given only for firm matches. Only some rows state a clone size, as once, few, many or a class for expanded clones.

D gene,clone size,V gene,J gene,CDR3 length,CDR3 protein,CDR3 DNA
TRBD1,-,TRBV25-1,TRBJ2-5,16,CASSEPTGGSVETQYF,TGTGCCAGCAGTGAACCGACAGGGGGGTCGGTAGAGACCCAGTACTTC
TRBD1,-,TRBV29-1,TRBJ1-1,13,CSGDRGRGTEAFF,TGCAGCGGGGACAGGGGGCGAGGCACTGAAGCTTTCTTT
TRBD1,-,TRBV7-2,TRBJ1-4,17,CASSPADRGATNEKLFF,TGTGCCAGCAGCCCAGCGGACAGGGGGGCAACTAATGAAAAACTGTTTTTT
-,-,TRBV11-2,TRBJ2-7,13,CASSLGTSNEQYF,TGTGCCAGCAGCTTAGGGACCAGCAACGAGCAGTACTTC
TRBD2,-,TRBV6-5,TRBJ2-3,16,CASSYSTSGRVDTQYF,TGTGCCAGCAGTTACTCGACTAGCGGGAGGGTAGATACGCAGTATTTT
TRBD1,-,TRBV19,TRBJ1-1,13,CASIRTGDTEAFF,TGTGCCAGTATCCGGACAGGGGACACTGAAGCTTTCTTT
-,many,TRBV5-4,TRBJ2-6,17,CASSPFAINSGANVLTF,TGTGCCAGCAGCCCGTTCGCTATAAACTCTGGGGCCAACGTCCTGACTTTC
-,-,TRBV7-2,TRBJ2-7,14,CASSLGGASYEQYF,TGTGCCAGCAGCTTAGGGGGAGCCTCCTACGAGCAGTACTTC
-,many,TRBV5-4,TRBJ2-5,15,CASSLRTALGSTQYF,TGTGCCAGCAGCTTGCGTACAGCTTTAGGGTCGACCCAGTACTTC
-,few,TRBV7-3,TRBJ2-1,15,CASSSQDGPYNEQFF,TGTGCCAGCAGTAGTCAGGACGGACCCTACAATGAGCAGTTCTTC
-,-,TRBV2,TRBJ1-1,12,CATKGGGTEAFF,TGTGCCACAAAAGGGGGGGGCACTGAAGCTTTCTTT
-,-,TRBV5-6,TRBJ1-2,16,CASSLSGRATTYGYTF,TGTGCCAGCAGCTTGAGCGGACGGGCAACAACCTATGGCTACACCTTC
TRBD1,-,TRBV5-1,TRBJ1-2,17,CASTSGTGVPFSVGYTF,TGCGCCAGCACCTCCGGGACAGGCGTCCCTTTCTCTGTGGGCTACACCTTC
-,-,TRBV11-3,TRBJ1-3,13,CASSFSSGNTIYF,TGTGCCAGCAGCTTTAGCTCTGGAAACACCATATATTTT
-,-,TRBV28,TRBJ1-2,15,CASSLTGRDGYGYTF,TGTGCCAGCAGTTTAACAGGGAGGGATGGGTATGGCTACACCTTC
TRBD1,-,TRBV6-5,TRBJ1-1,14,CASSYQGEGTEAFF,TGTGCCAGCAGTTACCAGGGGGAAGGCACTGAAGCTTTCTTT
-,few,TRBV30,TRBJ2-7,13,CAWKSGGGYEQYF,TGTGCCTGGAAGTCAGGGGGAGGCTACGAGCAGTACTTC
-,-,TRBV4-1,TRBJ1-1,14,CASSNDRKDTEAFF,TGCGCCAGCAGTAACGACCGAAAGGACACTGAAGCTTTCTTT
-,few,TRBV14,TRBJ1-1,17,CASSQGKTGLLNTEAFF,TGTGCCAGCAGCCAAGGGAAAACGGGACTGTTGAACACTGAAGCTTTCTTT
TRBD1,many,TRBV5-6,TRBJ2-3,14,CASSPTGGTDTQYF,TGTGCCAGCAGCCCGACAGGGGGCACAGATACGCAGTATTTT
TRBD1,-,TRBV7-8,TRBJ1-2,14,CASSSGTGAVGYTF,TGTGCCAGCAGCTCCGGGACAGGCGCAGTTGGCTACACCTTC
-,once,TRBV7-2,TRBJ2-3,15,CASSSPRGERDTQYF,TGTGCCAGCAGTTCACCCCGCGGGGAGAGGGATACGCAGTATTTT
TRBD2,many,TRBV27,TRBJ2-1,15,CASSFYLAGVNEQFF,TGTGCCAGCAGTTTTTACCTAGCGGGAGTTAATGAGCAGTTCTTC
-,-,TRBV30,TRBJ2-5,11,CAWSVVQTQYF,TGTGCCTGGAGTGTAGTGCAGACCCAGTACTTC
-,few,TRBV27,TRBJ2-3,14,CASSLRQSTDTQYF,TGTGCCAGCAGTCTCCGACAGAGCACAGATACGCAGTATTTT